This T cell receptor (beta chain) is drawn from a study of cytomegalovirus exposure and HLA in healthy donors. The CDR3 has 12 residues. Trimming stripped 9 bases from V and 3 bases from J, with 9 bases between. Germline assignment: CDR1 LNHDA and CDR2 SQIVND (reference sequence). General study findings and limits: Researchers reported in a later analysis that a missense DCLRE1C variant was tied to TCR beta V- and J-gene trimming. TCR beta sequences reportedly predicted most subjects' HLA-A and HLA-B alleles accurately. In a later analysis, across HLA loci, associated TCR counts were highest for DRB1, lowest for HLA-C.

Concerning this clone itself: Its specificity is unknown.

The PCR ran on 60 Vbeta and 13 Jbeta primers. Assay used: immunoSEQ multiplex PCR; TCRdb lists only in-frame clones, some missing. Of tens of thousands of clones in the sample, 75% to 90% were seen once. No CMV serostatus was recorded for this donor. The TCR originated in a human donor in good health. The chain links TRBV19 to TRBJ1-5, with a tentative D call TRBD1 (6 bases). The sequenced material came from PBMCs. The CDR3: CASGQTNQPQHF. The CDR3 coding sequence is TGTGCCAGCGGACAGACCAATCAGCCCCAGCATTTT.